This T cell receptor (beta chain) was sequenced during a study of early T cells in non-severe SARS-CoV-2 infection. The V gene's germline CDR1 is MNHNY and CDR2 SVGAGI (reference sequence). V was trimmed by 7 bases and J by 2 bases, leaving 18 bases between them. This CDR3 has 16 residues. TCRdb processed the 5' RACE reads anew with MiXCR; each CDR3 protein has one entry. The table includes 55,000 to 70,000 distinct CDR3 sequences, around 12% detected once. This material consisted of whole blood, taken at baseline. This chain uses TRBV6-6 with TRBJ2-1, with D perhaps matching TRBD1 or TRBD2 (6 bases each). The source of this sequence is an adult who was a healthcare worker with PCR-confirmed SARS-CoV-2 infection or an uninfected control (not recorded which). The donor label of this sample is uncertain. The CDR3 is CASNPAGRGPYNEQFF. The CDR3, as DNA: TGTGCCAGCAATCCCGCGGGACGGGGGCCCTACAATGAGCAGTTCTTC.